This passage covers 18 T cell receptor beta chains from one sample sequenced in a study of T-cell memory formation after mild COVID-19. TCRdb fed the 5' RACE reads into MiXCR, producing one record per CDR3 protein. The sample lists under 700,000 distinct CDR3 sequences, about a fifth occurring once. The sequenced sample was PBMCs or a T cell subset sorted from them (not recorded which). The origin of the receptors is an adult woman who had mild COVID-19 (a few samples of this study predate the infection). Cell type and time point are not known.

This chain uses TRBV9 with TRBJ2-1; 11 nucleotides agree with TRBD1. Germline lookup yields CDR1 SGDLS and CDR2 YYNGEE. The ends lost 3 bases at V and 8 bases at J; junction bases unmatched: 10. This CDR3 is built from 16 residues. CDR3 sequence (DNA): TGTGCCAGCAGCGGCCCGGGACAGGGGGTATTCGATGAGCAGTTCTTC. Its translation is CASSGPGQGVFDEQFF. Full variable domain (remainder filled in from reference TRBV9 and TRBJ2-1): DSGVTQTPKHLITATGQRVTLRCSPRSGDLSVYWYQQSLDQGLQFLIQYYNGEERAKGNILERFSAQQFPDLHSELNLSSLELGDSALYFCASSGPGQGVFDEQFFGPGTRLTVL.

The J gene is TRBJ1-3, the V gene TRBV7-2; D remains unclear. Germline values: CDR1 SGHTA, CDR2 FQGNSA. V was pared by 0 bases and J by 10 bases, with 16 bases between. This CDR3 spans 15 amino acids. The CDR3 here is CASSLARSGRTTIYF. Here the CDR3 DNA reads TGTGCCAGCAGCTTAGCAAGGTCGGGCCGGACTACCATATATTTT.

A note on this clonotype: Here the CDR3 omits its conserved ending phenylalanine or tryptophan, so a read error is the likely source. The chain links TRBV24-1 to TRBJ2-1, with 8 bases aligning to TRBD1. J lost 7 bases, V lost 4 bases, and 8 bases had no gene match. Germline loops: CDR1 KGHDR, CDR2 SFDVKD. The CDR3 sequence is 15 residues long. This CDR3 is CATSERTGRYNEQFL. The DNA for the CDR3 is TGTGCCACCAGTGAGCGGACAGGGAGATATAATGAGCAGTTCCTC.

This clonotype occurred many times. This chain joins TRBV10-3 and TRBJ2-5; D may be TRBD2 (6 bases). Between the trimmed V and J ends, which lost 5 bases and 5 bases, there was a span of 15 bases. CDR3 size: 14 residues. Looked up from germline, CDR1 is ENHRY and CDR2 is SYGVKD. CDR3: CAISFSGLSETQYF. In DNA, the CDR3 is TGTGCCATCAGTTTTTCAGGACTATCGGAGACCCAGTACTTC.

The DNA of the CDR3 is TGTGCCAGCAGTTACGACAGGGAGGGTAATGGCTACACCTTC. Amino acid sequence: CASSYDREGNGYTF. This chain links TRBV6-5 with TRBJ1-2, with 7 bases that match TRBD1. The germline CDR1 and CDR2 sequences are MNHEY and SVGAGI. CDR3 length: 14 amino acids. Losses at the gene ends were 2 bases for V and 6 bases for J; bases not matched to a gene: 6.

This clonotype was counted only a few times. The rearrangement links TRBV20-1 to TRBJ2-7, with 8 positions matching TRBD2. With 6 bases clipped from V and 2 bases from J, the junction kept 12 bases outside the gene matches. Germline CDR1 and CDR2: DFQATT and SNEGSKA (reference sequence). CDR3 size: 15 residues. In DNA form, the CDR3 reads TGCAGTGCAAAAAATCTGGCGACTAGCGCCTACGAGCAGTACTTC. The encoded protein is CSAKNLATSAYEQYF.

This clonotype was found many times. The V and J genes are TRBV3-1 and TRBJ2-3; 8 positions agree with TRBD2. The CDR3 is 18 residues long. CDR1 and CDR2 from the germline V gene are LGHDT and YNNKEL (reference sequence). V was pared by 5 bases and J by 2 bases, with 15 bases of the junction left unmatched. The CDR3 region is CASSKTHPAGGNTDTQYF. In DNA, the CDR3 is TGTGCCAGCAGCAAGACCCACCCTGCGGGAGGTAACACAGATACGCAGTATTTT.

This clonotype has a count of ten or more. The chain couples TRBV7-8 to TRBJ2-5; weak D call: TRBD2 (6 bases). The germline V gene encodes CDR1 SGHVS and CDR2 FQNEAQ. This CDR3 is built from 17 residues. V lost 4 bases and J 5 bases, leaving 23 bases between the germline ends. CDR3 bases: TGTGCCAGCAGCTCTAGGAGGGGAGCCGCCCTCGGGGAGACCCAGTACTTC. Protein sequence: CASSSRRGAALGETQYF.

The chain is built from TRBV10-3 and TRBJ1-5; a possible D gene is TRBD1 (6 bases). Germline values: CDR1 ENHRY, CDR2 SYGVKD. The CDR3 is 13 amino acids. V lost 7 bases, J lost 7 bases, and 14 bases lay in between. This CDR3 is CAINRDPQQPQHF. The CDR3 DNA sequence: TGTGCCATCAACAGGGACCCTCAGCAGCCCCAGCATTTT.

The CDR3 region is CSAKDTSNQPQHF. Written as DNA, the CDR3 is TGCAGTGCTAAAGACACTAGCAATCAGCCCCAGCATTTT. The rearrangement uses TRBV20-1 and TRBJ1-5, with D unresolved. The CDR3 sequence is 13 residues long. V was cut by 4 bases and J by 0 bases, with 7 bases left in between. The germline CDR1 and CDR2 sequences are DFQATT and SNEGSKA (reference sequence).

The rearrangement joins TRBV5-1 to TRBJ2-2; tentatively, D is TRBD2 (5 bases). CDR3 length: 15 amino acids. Trimming left V 4 bases short and J 6 bases short, with 16 bases between. Germline V CDR1 and CDR2: SGHRS, YFSETQ. CDR3 amino acids: CASSLVAGPPGELFF. Here the CDR3 DNA reads TGCGCCAGCAGCCTCGTGGCGGGCCCCCCCGGGGAGCTGTTTTTT.

This chain links TRBV19 with TRBJ2-7; the D is unclear. Germline V gene data show CDR1 as LNHDA and CDR2 as SQIVND (reference sequence). The CDR3 has 15 residues. V lost 1 base and J 0 bases, leaving 10 bases between the germline ends. CDR3 in DNA: TGTGCCAGTAGTATAGCCGATAGGGTCTCCTACGAGCAGTACTTC. Translation gives CASSIADRVSYEQYF. Full variable domain (remainder filled in from reference TRBV19 and TRBJ2-7): DGGITQSPKYLFRKEGQNVTLSCEQNLNHDAMYWYRQDPGQGLRLIYYSQIVNDFQKGDIAEGYSVSREKKESFPLTVTSAQKNPTAFYLCASSIADRVSYEQYFGPGTRLTVT.

The genes are TRBV11-2 and TRBJ2-5; D possibly corresponds to TRBD2 (5 bases). Per germline, CDR1 SGHAT and CDR2 FQNNGV. The length of the CDR3 is 17 residues. Trimming removed 2 bases from V and 5 bases from J, with 21 bases in between. CDR3 DNA sequence: TGTGCCAGCAGCTTAATGACTCCGGGGTCGACTGTCGAGACCCAGTACTTC. It specifies CASSLMTPGSTVETQYF. Filled out from reference TRBV11-2 and TRBJ2-5, the complete variable domain reads EAGVAQSPRYKIIEKRQSVAFWCNPISGHATLYWYQQILGQGPKLLIQFQNNGVVDDSQLPKDRFSAERLKGVDSTLKIQPAKLEDSAVYLCASSLMTPGSTVETQYFGPGTRLLVL.

The rearrangement joins TRBV7-3 to TRBJ2-3, with D unclear. The CDR3 loop spans 15 amino acids. Trimming took off 5 bases at V and 7 bases at J, with 19 bases between the two ends. CDR1 is SGHTA, CDR2 FQGTGA, per germline. The CDR3 is CASSPDRVGGNTQYF. The CDR3, as DNA: TGTGCCAGCAGCCCAGATCGGGTGGGCGGAAATACGCAGTATTTT.

The rearrangement joins TRBV7-3 to TRBJ2-7, with a possible D match to TRBD2 (5 bases). There are 14 residues in the CDR3. The V end was cut by 5 bases, the J end by 6 bases, with 17 bases between. Germline assignment: CDR1 SGHTA and CDR2 FQGTGA. CDR3 in DNA: TGTGCCAGCAGCCAGGAGGACGGGGTGTTCGAGCAGTACTTC. Its translation is CASSQEDGVFEQYF.

V is TRBV5-4 and J is TRBJ2-7; TRBD1 matches at 9 bases. Germline V gives CDR1 SGHNT, CDR2 YYREEE (reference sequence). There are 13 residues in the CDR3. The trim removed 4 bases at V and 5 bases at J, leaving 4 bases unmatched. CDR3 loop: CASSPGQGNEQYF. In DNA form, the CDR3 reads TGTGCCAGCAGCCCGGGACAGGGTAACGAGCAGTACTTC.

The table lists this clonotype with a few counts. V gene TRBV21-1 combines with J gene TRBJ2-7; the D call in the table, TRBD2, was not verified against the DNA. TRBV21-1 is given as a pseudogene. The CDR3 covers 16 residues. CDR3 DNA sequence: TGTGCCAGCAGCAAAGGGACGACTATCCTCTCCTACGAGCAGTACTTC. This translates into CASSKGTTILSYEQYF.

The chain carries TRBV2 and TRBJ1-2, with D perhaps matching TRBD1 (6 bases). Trimming left V 4 bases short and J 4 bases short, with 16 bases between. The CDR3 has 15 amino acids. CDR1 is SNHLY, CDR2 FYNNEI, per germline. The CDR3 sequence is CASSVTGKKAYGYTF. As DNA, the CDR3 is TGTGCCAGCAGTGTTACAGGGAAGAAAGCCTATGGCTACACCTTC. The whole variable domain, remainder taken from reference TRBV2 and TRBJ1-2, is EPEVTQTPSHQVTQMGQEVILRCVPISNHLYFYWYRQILGQKVEFLVSFYNNEISEKSEIFDDQFSVERPDGSNFTLKIRSTKLEDSAMYFCASSVTGKKAYGYTFGSGTRLTVV.